This note documents a single T cell receptor beta chain sequence. What this receptor recognizes is not known. No base qualities exist here, and no much larger clone lies one base off it. Patients with autoimmune disease history or receiving systemic immunosuppression were excluded from the trial. Peripheral blood for TCR sequencing was drawn from every dose cohort at baseline, at cycle 4 day 1 and at cycle 7 day 1. Samples came from an open-label, multicenter, first-in-human phase I dose-escalation trial of ivuxolimab. Adults with locally advanced or metastatic melanoma, renal cell, hepatocellular, or head and neck squamous cell carcinoma were enrolled in the trial. Before TCR sequencing, CD4+ T cells and CD8+ T cells were sorted from peripheral blood as separate populations. This specimen belongs to a study of OX40 agonist ivuxolimab in advanced cancers. Background for the entire study: The costimulatory receptor OX40 (CD134) was targeted by ivuxolimab, a fully human IgG2 agonistic monoclonal antibody. Intravenous ivuxolimab was administered to patients every 2 weeks at six dose levels: 0.01, 0.1, 0.3, 1.5, 3 and 10 mg/kg. Of the 50 to 55 patients in dose escalation, some 20 had hepatocellular carcinoma, some 15 had melanoma, 9 had renal cell carcinoma and 9 had head and neck cancer. In the dose-escalation cohort, 75% to 85% of patients were male, and the mean age was around 60 years with a range of roughly 20 to 79. Prior anti-PD-1, anti-PD-L1 or anti-CTLA-4 therapy was permitted, and checkpoint inhibitors had been received by around 39% of dose-escalation patients. Three dose-escalation patients achieved partial responses, one with hepatocellular carcinoma and two with cutaneous melanoma. Peripheral TCRbeta sequencing was intended to test whether TCR sequence diversity was altered and clonal T-cell expansion was caused by ivuxolimab. The paper covers the monotherapy dose-escalation part of the phase I ivuxolimab trial, which included N ≈ 50 patients. Overall study outcomes, separate from this receptor: Low levels of normalized T-cell clonal expansion were also seen in some nonresponding patients. Clonal expansion of both CD4+ and CD8+ blood T cells was observed from baseline to week 6 at doses 0.1 to 3.0 mg/kg. The antigen specificity of the peripheral T cells that underwent clonal expansion was not determined. After ivuxolimab, CD8+ T cells had more expanded clones than CD4+ T cells on average. In partial responders in the 0.1-3.0 mg/kg groups, normalized peripheral clonal expansion was found to be among the lowest, especially among CD8+ T cells.

Genomic DNA was extracted from sorted cells for sequencing of the TCRbeta CDR3 region. The immunoSEQ Assay was used for sequencing of TCRbeta CDR3 regions. TCRdb provides this immuneACCESS table in a form limited to in-frame rearrangements. Some clones are lacking; in checked studies, under half of them reflect an unresolved V gene, and why the rest are absent is not known. This sample comprises over 60,000 clones, about nine tenths of them detected only once. The ten top clones hold around 2% of the sample. V loses 0 bases, J loses 0 bases, and the germline ends lie 9 bases apart. The CDR3 has 16 amino acids, counting the end cysteine and phenylalanine. The retained sequence is limited to the CDR3, 48 bases, with the frame set at the first base. The germline V gene specifies LGHNA as CDR1 and YNFKEQ as CDR2.

The sequence was obtained from an adult with an advanced solid tumor such as melanoma, head and neck, liver or kidney cancer. The sequencing used CD4+ or CD8+ T cells sorted from blood, collected in a trial of the OX40 agonist ivuxolimab. The chain is encoded by TRBV4-2 joined to TRBJ2-4; the D segment cannot be called with confidence. Here the CDR3 is given as CASSQDVDLAKNIQYF. The sequence in DNA is TGTGCCAGCAGCCAAGATGTCGACCTAGCCAAAAACATTCAGTACTTC.